This T cell receptor beta chain emerged from a study of cytomegalovirus exposure and HLA in healthy donors. The CDR3 contains 14 residues. The V gene's germline CDR1 is SGHRS and CDR2 YFSETQ. The V and J ends lost 5 bases and 8 bases respectively, with 17 bases between them. The PCR was carried out with 60 Vbeta primers and 13 Jbeta primers. Data came from immunoSEQ multiplex PCR; TCRdb stores just in-frame clones and leaves some out. The data hold over 110,000 clones, with 70% to 85% observed a single time. Overall study results and limits: Because they were indistinguishable, some V segments, including TRBV6-2 and TRBV6-3, were excluded. In a later analysis, TCR beta V- and J-gene trimming was associated with a missense DCLRE1C variant. Many donors shared some public TCRs, even though most TCR sequences were rare.

Remarks on this clone: Its cognate antigen is unknown.

This clonotype was sampled from a male donor in good health and CMV-seronegative. The sequencing sample was made of PBMCs. The gene calls are TRBV5-1 and TRBJ2-1; D not resolved. CDR3 coding DNA: TGCGCCAGCAGTTCCGATCCCCTGAGCCATGAGCAGTTCTTC. This codes for CASSSDPLSHEQFF.